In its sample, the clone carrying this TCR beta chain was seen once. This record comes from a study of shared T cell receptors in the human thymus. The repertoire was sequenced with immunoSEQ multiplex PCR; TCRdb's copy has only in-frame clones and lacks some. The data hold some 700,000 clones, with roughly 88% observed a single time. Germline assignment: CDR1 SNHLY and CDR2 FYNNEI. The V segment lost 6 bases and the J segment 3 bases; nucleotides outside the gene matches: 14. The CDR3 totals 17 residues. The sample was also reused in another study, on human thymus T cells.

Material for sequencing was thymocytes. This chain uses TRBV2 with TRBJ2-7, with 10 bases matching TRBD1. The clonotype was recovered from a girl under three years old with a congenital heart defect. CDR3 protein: CASRQEGTGVTLYEQYF. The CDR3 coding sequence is TGTGCCAGCAGACAAGAGGGGACAGGGGTTACCCTCTACGAGCAGTACTTC.